This TCR beta chain was captured by sequencing in a study of T-cell reconstitution after alpha-beta-depleted transplantation in children. V was clipped by 4 bases and J by 4 bases; unmatched bases: 6. Per germline, CDR1 SGHTA and CDR2 FQGNSA. CDR3 size: 15 residues. Unique molecular identifiers tagged the TCRbeta library. TCRdb reprocessed the PCR reads via MiXCR and lists one record per CDR3 protein. The sample holds around 600,000 distinct CDR3 sequences, approximately 10% seen once. Here the sequenced sample was PBMCs from the stem cell graft donor, taken from the stem cell graft. This clonotype was obtained from a human donor who donated a stem cell graft to a child with acute myeloid leukemia. The chain joins TRBV7-2 to TRBJ1-4; TRBD1 matches at 7 bases. CDR3: CASSSRTGVNEKLFF. The CDR3 DNA follows: TGTGCCAGCAGCTCAAGGACAGGCGTTAATGAAAAACTGTTTTTT.